Listed here are 31 T cell receptor beta chains from one sample, sequenced in a study of cytomegalovirus exposure and HLA in healthy donors. The PCR used 60 Vbeta and 13 Jbeta primers. Clones were sequenced by immunoSEQ multiplex PCR, and TCRdb holds only the in-frame ones, with some missing. The sample contains under 150,000 clones, about two thirds of which appear only once. The specimen sequenced was PBMCs. These receptors came from a human donor in good health.

The table lists this clone with a few counts. The V and J genes are TRBV9 and TRBJ2-3; 7 bases line up with TRBD1. J lost 4 bases, V lost 2 bases, and 13 bases had no gene match. From germline, CDR1 is SGDLS and CDR2 YYNGEE. This CDR3 spans 17 amino acids. The CDR3 is CASSVAPRQGPADTQYF. The CDR3 DNA reads TGTGCCAGCAGCGTCGCTCCCCGACAGGGCCCCGCAGATACGCAGTATTTT.

The V call is TRBV7-3, the J call TRBJ2-1; D is unresolved. CDR3 length: 15 residues. Trimming took 0 bases from V and 7 from J, leaving 13 bases between them. Germline loops: CDR1 SGHTA, CDR2 FQGTGA. The CDR3: CASSLTASGRNEQFF. CDR3 DNA sequence: TGTGCCAGCAGCTTAACCGCGTCAGGCCGTAATGAGCAGTTCTTC.

V is TRBV19 and J is TRBJ2-5, with D maybe TRBD1 (7 bases). V was shortened by 1 base and J by 2 bases, with 11 bases between the two germline ends. This CDR3 comprises 15 residues. Germline CDR1 and CDR2: LNHDA and SQIVND (reference sequence). The CDR3 loop reads CASSIGRGDQETQYF. CDR3 nucleotides: TGTGCCAGTAGTATAGGCAGGGGGGATCAAGAGACCCAGTACTTC.

The chain employs TRBV2 and TRBJ2-1, with 14 bases that match TRBD2. The CDR3 runs to 16 residues. With 6 bases clipped from V and 7 bases from J, the junction kept 8 bases outside the gene matches. Germline V lookup: CDR1 SNHLY, CDR2 FYNNEI. CDR3 in amino acids: CASRRLAGGPSNEQFF. The CDR3 region has the DNA TGTGCCAGCAGACGACTAGCGGGGGGGCCGTCAAATGAGCAGTTCTTC.

The chain employs TRBV7-9 and TRBJ2-1; TRBD2 might be the D (6 bases). V gave up 3 bases and J gave up 4 bases, with 13 bases separating them. The CDR3 sequence is 15 residues long. CDR1 is SEHNR, CDR2 FQNEAQ, per germline (reference sequence). CDR3 sequence: CASSFGGSGYNEQFF. The CDR3 DNA reads TGTGCCAGCAGCTTCGGGGGAAGTGGGTACAATGAGCAGTTCTTC.

The V and J genes are TRBV13 and TRBJ2-3, with D maybe TRBD1 (7 bases). The germline gives CDR1 PRHDT, CDR2 FYEKMQ (reference sequence). The V gene lost 4 bases and the J gene lost 0 bases, with 14 bases spanning the gap. The CDR3 is 16 residues long. The CDR3 loop reads CASSSGGQFSTDTQYF. CDR3 sequence (DNA): TGTGCCAGCAGCTCCGGGGGACAGTTTAGCACAGATACGCAGTATTTT.

The gene calls are TRBV7-3 and TRBJ2-5, with 7 positions matching TRBD2. Germline lookup yields CDR1 SGHTA and CDR2 FQGTGA. The CDR3 runs to 15 residues. J was trimmed by 5 bases and V by 5 bases; bases with no gene match: 11. CDR3 in DNA: TGTGCCAGCAGCCCTAGCGGATCAGTGAGGGAGACCCAGTACTTC. This encodes CASSPSGSVRETQYF.

The table lists this clone with a count of one. V usage is TRBV28 and J usage is TRBJ2-1; 8 bases line up with TRBD2. Germline lookup yields CDR1 MDHEN and CDR2 SYDVKM. The CDR3 runs 17 residues. With 2 bases clipped from V and 2 bases from J, the junction kept 8 bases outside the gene matches. In nucleotides, the CDR3 is TGTGCCAGCAGTTTACCCCGACTAGCGAGTACCTACAATGAGCAGTTCTTC. Translating it yields CASSLPRLASTYNEQFF.

The chain carries TRBV28 and TRBJ1-5; tentative D call: TRBD1 (6 bases). The CDR3 spans 18 residues. Per the germline V gene, CDR1 is MDHEN and CDR2 is SYDVKM. Trimming took off 5 bases at V and 2 bases at J, with 22 bases between the two ends. The CDR3 DNA sequence: TGTGCCAGCAGTATGGGAGGGGGAGGGTTCGGGGGCAATCAGCCCCAGCATTTT. It encodes CASSMGGGGFGGNQPQHF.

The CDR3 DNA reads as TGTGCCAGCAGCTTATCGACTCAGGGTGAAGCTTTCTTT. Translating it yields CASSLSTQGEAFF. This sequence joins TRBV7-3 and TRBJ1-1, with TRBD1 as a possible D gene (5 bases). Between the trimmed V and J ends, which lost 2 bases and 7 bases, there was a span of 11 bases. The CDR3 runs to 13 residues. Germline CDR1 SGHTA, CDR2 FQGTGA.

This chain links TRBV7-3 with TRBJ2-3; 8 nucleotides match TRBD2. CDR1 is SGHTA, CDR2 FQGTGA, per germline. This CDR3 is 15 amino acids long. V trimming: 5 bases; J trimming: 6 bases; junction bases outside the gene matches: 10. CDR3 sequence reads: CASSPRGALGDTQYF. The DNA for the CDR3 is TGTGCCAGCAGCCCGCGGGGGGCCCTCGGGGATACGCAGTATTTT. The whole variable domain, remainder taken from reference TRBV7-3 and TRBJ2-3, is GAGVSQTPSNKVTEKGKYVELRCDPISGHTALYWYRQSLGQGPEFLIYFQGTGAADDSGLPNDRFFAVRPEGSVSTLKIQRTERGDSAVYLCASSPRGALGDTQYFGPGTRLTVL.

This clone was found a few times. The genes are TRBV19 and TRBJ1-5; 9 bases match TRBD1. Germline CDR1 reads LNHDA; CDR2 reads SQIVND (reference sequence). This CDR3 is 17 amino acids long. The trim removed 7 bases at V and 2 bases at J, leaving 12 bases unmatched. Here the CDR3 reads CASTNGVGQGGNQPQHF. The CDR3 DNA reads as TGTGCCAGTACCAATGGGGTGGGACAGGGAGGCAATCAGCCCCAGCATTTT.

The chain employs TRBV11-3 and TRBJ2-1, with TRBD2 matching over 16 bases. The trim removed 5 bases at V and 7 bases at J, leaving 5 bases unmatched. CDR1 is SGHNT, CDR2 YENEEA, per germline. This CDR3 spans 16 amino acids. The CDR3: CASSEGLAGGVNEQFF. The CDR3 DNA follows: TGTGCCAGCAGCGAGGGACTAGCGGGAGGGGTGAATGAGCAGTTCTTC.

This rearrangement joins TRBV27 to TRBJ1-1; TRBD1 agrees at 9 bases. V lost 6 bases to trimming and J lost 9 bases; unmatched junction nucleotides: 8. Per the germline V gene, CDR1 is MNHEY and CDR2 is SMNVEV (reference sequence). The CDR3 totals 13 residues. The CDR3 reads CASRTAGQGKAFF. Here the CDR3 DNA reads TGTGCCAGCAGGACCGCGGGACAGGGTAAAGCTTTCTTT.

This chain uses TRBV7-6 with TRBJ2-2; 8 nucleotides align to TRBD2. With V trimmed by 2 bases and J by 1 base, 9 bases remained unmatched. Germline V gives CDR1 SGHVS, CDR2 FNYEAQ. The CDR3 is 18 residues long. For the CDR3, the DNA is TGTGCCAGCAGCTTATCTTCCCCGACTAGCGTGAACACCGGGGAGCTGTTTTTT. It specifies CASSLSSPTSVNTGELFF.

The chain is built from TRBV5-5 and TRBJ2-2; 10 bases map to TRBD1. CDR1 is SGHKS and CDR2 is YYEKEE in the germline V gene (reference sequence). The CDR3 is 16 amino acids. V was clipped by 2 bases and J by 4 bases; unmatched bases: 5. For the CDR3, the DNA is TGTGCCAGCAGCTTCGGGACAGGGGAAGGCACCGGGGAGCTGTTTTTT. Translation: CASSFGTGEGTGELFF. Together with reference TRBV5-5 and TRBJ2-2, the CDR3 gives the full variable domain: DAGVTQSPTHLIKTRGQQVTLRCSPISGHKSVSWYQQVLGQGPQFIFQYYEKEERGRGNFPDRFSARQFPNYSSELNVNALLLGDSALYLCASSFGTGEGTGELFFGEGSRLTVL.

With respect to this clone: Other DNA sequences in this sample translate to the same CDR3. The rearrangement joins TRBV29-1 to TRBJ2-3; maybe TRBD1 (5 bases). The CDR3 spans 12 residues. V lost 4 bases, J lost 5 bases, and 10 bases lay in between. Looked up from germline, CDR1 is SQVTM and CDR2 is ANQGSEA. CDR3 nucleotides: TGCAGCGTTGGGCAGGGTGGAGATACGCAGTATTTT. Amino acid sequence: CSVGQGGDTQYF.

This chain uses TRBV5-4 with TRBJ2-1; D is uncertain. The CDR3 consists of 17 residues. CDR1 is SGHNT, CDR2 YYREEE, per germline (reference sequence). The V end was cut by 0 bases, the J end by 0 bases, with 13 bases between. CDR3 nucleotides: TGTGCCAGCAGCTTGGATGACACCTTTAACTCCTACAATGAGCAGTTCTTC. Its protein is CASSLDDTFNSYNEQFF.

The chain uses TRBV11-2 and TRBJ2-7; no definite D call. CDR1 is SGHAT and CDR2 is FQNNGV in the germline V gene. CDR3 length equals 13 residues. V lost 1 base, J lost 9 bases, and 13 bases lay in between. In DNA form, the CDR3 reads TGTGCCAGCAGCTTAGCGCTGGGCAGTGGGCAGTACTTC. Its protein is CASSLALGSGQYF. The complete variable domain, with remaining parts taken from reference TRBV11-2 and TRBJ2-7, reads EAGVAQSPRYKIIEKRQSVAFWCNPISGHATLYWYQQILGQGPKLLIQFQNNGVVDDSQLPKDRFSAERLKGVDSTLKIQPAKLEDSAVYLCASSLALGSGQYFGPGTRLTVT.

CDR3 nucleotides: TGTGCCAGCAGCGGGAGTGGCACCTACAATGAGCAGTTCTTC. This sequence encodes CASSGSGTYNEQFF. The chain links TRBV11-3 to TRBJ2-1; possibly TRBD2 for D (5 bases). V lost 5 bases to trimming and J lost 2 bases, with 10 bases between them. The germline gives CDR1 SGHNT, CDR2 YENEEA. The CDR3 contains 14 residues. The whole variable domain, remainder taken from reference TRBV11-3 and TRBJ2-1, is EAGVVQSPRYKIIEKKQPVAFWCNPISGHNTLYWYLQNLGQGPELLIRYENEEAVDDSQLPKDRFSAERLKGVDSTLKIQPAELGDSAVYLCASSGSGTYNEQFFGPGTRLTVL.

The chain combines TRBV19 with TRBJ1-2; maybe TRBD1 (6 bases). The CDR3 spans 13 residues. With 4 bases removed from V and 5 bases from J, the gap between germline ends came to 11 bases. Germline V gene data show CDR1 as LNHDA and CDR2 as SQIVND (reference sequence). CDR3 in DNA: TGTGCCAGTAGTACCCGGGACACTTATGGCTACACCTTC. Amino acid sequence: CASSTRDTYGYTF.

Worth noting for this clone: This sample also contains other DNA sequences that code for the same CDR3. The chain links TRBV4-1 to TRBJ2-6; the match to TRBD1 covers 9 bases. Germline-derived CDR1 and CDR2 are MGHRA and YSYEKL. The junction had 4 bases not matched to a gene; V was cut back by 2 bases and J by 8 bases. There are 15 residues in the CDR3. The CDR3 DNA sequence: TGCGCCAGCAGCCAATCTGGGACAGGGTCCAACGTCCTGACTTTC. It translates to CASSQSGTGSNVLTF.

The chain links TRBV11-1 to TRBJ2-5, with 9 bases that match TRBD1. Trimming removed 5 bases from V and 2 bases from J; junction bases left unmatched: 6. The CDR3 sequence is 15 residues long. Germline CDR1 SGHAT, CDR2 FQDESV (reference sequence). This chain's CDR3 is CASSASGTGQETQYF. The CDR3 DNA reads as TGTGCCAGCAGCGCCTCCGGGACAGGGCAAGAGACCCAGTACTTC.

The V call is TRBV7-2, the J call TRBJ2-1; 9 bases match TRBD2. The CDR3 loop spans 13 amino acids. Germline CDR1 is SGHTA and CDR2 is FQGNSA. The V segment lost 5 bases and the J segment 13 bases; nucleotides outside the gene matches: 9. DNA of the CDR3: TGTGCCAGCAGCGCTAGCGGGACTAGTAACCAGTTCTTC. Translated, it gives CASSASGTSNQFF.

This clone appeared a few times. This chain uses TRBV6-1 with TRBJ2-2; no clear D. The length of the CDR3 is 15 residues. Germline lookup yields CDR1 MNHNS and CDR2 SASEGT. Trimming left V 2 bases short and J 0 bases short, with 7 bases between. The DNA of the CDR3 is TGTGCCAGCAGTGAATACAGAGCGAACACCGGGGAGCTGTTTTTT. It is translated as CASSEYRANTGELFF.

This clone was observed a single time. The CDR3 region has the DNA TGCGCCAGCAGCGGGGGGGCTTCAGGGACCGTTGGCTATGGCTACACCTTC. This codes for CASSGGASGTVGYGYTF. This sequence joins TRBV4-3 and TRBJ1-2; D may be TRBD1 (6 bases). Germline CDR1 LGHNA, CDR2 YSLEER. This CDR3 contains 17 residues. Trimming removed 5 bases at V and 4 bases at J, with 23 bases between.

The J gene is TRBJ1-1, the V gene TRBV28; 8 bases line up with TRBD1. The trim removed 2 bases at V and 5 bases at J, leaving 19 bases unmatched. There are 19 residues in the CDR3. Per germline, CDR1 MDHEN and CDR2 SYDVKM. The CDR3 DNA follows: TGTGCCAGCAGTTTACCCACTATTCGACAGGGGACGCTTCTTACTGAAGCTTTCTTT. As protein: CASSLPTIRQGTLLTEAFF.

The chain is built from TRBV30 and TRBJ2-1; D may be TRBD1 (5 bases). Germline CDR1 reads GTSNPN; CDR2 reads SVGIG (reference sequence). With 1 base removed from V and 6 bases from J, the gap between germline ends came to 13 bases. The CDR3 is 14 residues long. This CDR3 reads CAWSGTRVGNEQFF. CDR3 DNA: TGTGCCTGGAGTGGGACAAGGGTCGGCAATGAGCAGTTCTTC.

V is TRBV29-1 and J is TRBJ2-1; D is uncertain. CDR1 is SQVTM and CDR2 is ANQGSEA in the germline V gene. The CDR3 has 11 amino acids. Trimming pared 3 bases from V and 9 bases from J, leaving 9 bases between. CDR3 residues: CSVESPGEQFF. In DNA form, the CDR3 reads TGCAGCGTTGAGAGCCCAGGTGAGCAGTTCTTC.

The chain uses TRBV4-1 and TRBJ1-2, with 7 positions matching TRBD1. This CDR3 has 15 amino acids. Losses at the gene ends were 4 bases for V and 4 bases for J; bases not matched to a gene: 9. Germline loops: CDR1 MGHRA, CDR2 YSYEKL. CDR3 nucleotides: TGCGCCAGCAGCCCACTTGGGACAGTCCGCTATGGCTACACCTTC. Its protein is CASSPLGTVRYGYTF.

The chain uses TRBV6-1 and TRBJ2-7, with D maybe TRBD2 (6 bases). Trimming stripped 6 bases from V and 3 bases from J, with 12 bases between. Germline V CDR1 and CDR2: MNHNS, SASEGT. The CDR3 runs to 13 residues. The CDR3 protein is CASRREVSYEQYF. The CDR3 DNA reads TGTGCCAGCAGGAGGGAGGTGAGCTACGAGCAGTACTTC.